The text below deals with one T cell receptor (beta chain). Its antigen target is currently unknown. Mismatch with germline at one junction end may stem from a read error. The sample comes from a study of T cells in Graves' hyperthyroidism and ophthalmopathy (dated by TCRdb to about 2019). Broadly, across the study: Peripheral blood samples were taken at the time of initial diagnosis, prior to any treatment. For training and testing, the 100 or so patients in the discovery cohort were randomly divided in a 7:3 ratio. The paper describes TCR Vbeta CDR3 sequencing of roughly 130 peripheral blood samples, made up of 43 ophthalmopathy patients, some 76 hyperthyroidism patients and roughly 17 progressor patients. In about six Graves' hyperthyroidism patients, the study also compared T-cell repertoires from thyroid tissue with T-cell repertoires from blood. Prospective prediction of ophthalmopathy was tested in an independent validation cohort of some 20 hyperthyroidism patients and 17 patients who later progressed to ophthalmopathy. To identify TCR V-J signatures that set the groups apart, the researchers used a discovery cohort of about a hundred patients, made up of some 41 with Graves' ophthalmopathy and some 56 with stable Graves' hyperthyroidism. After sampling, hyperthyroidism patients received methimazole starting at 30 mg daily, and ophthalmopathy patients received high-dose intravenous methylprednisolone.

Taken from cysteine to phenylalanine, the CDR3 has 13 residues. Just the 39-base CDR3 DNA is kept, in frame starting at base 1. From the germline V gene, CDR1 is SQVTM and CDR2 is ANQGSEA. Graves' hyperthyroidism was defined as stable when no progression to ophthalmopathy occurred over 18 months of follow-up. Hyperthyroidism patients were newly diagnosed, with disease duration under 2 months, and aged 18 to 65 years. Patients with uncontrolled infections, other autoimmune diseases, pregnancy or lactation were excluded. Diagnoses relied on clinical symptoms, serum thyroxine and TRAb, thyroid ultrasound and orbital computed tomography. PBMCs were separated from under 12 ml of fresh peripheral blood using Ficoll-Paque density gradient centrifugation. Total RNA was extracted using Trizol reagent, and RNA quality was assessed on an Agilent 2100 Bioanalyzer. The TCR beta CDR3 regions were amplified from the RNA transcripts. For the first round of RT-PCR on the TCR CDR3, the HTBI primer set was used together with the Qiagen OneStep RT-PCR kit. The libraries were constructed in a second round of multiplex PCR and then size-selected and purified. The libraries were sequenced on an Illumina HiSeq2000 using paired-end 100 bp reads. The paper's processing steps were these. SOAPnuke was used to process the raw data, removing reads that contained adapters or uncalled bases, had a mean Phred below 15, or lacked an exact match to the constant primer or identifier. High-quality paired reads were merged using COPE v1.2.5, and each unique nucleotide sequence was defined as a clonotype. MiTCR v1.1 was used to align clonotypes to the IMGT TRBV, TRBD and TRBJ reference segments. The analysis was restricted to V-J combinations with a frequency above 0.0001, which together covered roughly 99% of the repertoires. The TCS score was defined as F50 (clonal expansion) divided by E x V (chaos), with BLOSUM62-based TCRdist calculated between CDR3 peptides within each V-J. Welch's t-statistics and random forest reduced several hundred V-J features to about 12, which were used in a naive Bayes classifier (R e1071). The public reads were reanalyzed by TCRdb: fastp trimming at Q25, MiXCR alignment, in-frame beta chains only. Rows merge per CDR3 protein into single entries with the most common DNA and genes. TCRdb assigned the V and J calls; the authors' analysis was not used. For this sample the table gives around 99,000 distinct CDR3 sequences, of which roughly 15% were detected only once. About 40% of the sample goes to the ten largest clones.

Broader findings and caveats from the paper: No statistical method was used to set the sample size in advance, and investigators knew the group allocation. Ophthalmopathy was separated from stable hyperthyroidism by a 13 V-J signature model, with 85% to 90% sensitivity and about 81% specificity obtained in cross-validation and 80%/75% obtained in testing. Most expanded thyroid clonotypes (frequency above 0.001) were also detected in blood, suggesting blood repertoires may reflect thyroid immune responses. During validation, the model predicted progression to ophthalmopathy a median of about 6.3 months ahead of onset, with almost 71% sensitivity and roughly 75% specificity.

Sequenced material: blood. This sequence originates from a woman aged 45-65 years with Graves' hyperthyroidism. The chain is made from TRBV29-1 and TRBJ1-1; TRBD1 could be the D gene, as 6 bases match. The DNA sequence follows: TGCAACGTTGTGCAGGGGTGGATCACTGAAGCTTTCTTT. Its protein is CNVVQGWITEAFF. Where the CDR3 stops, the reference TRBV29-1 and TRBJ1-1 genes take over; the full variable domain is SAVISQKPSRDICQRGTSLTIQCQVDSQVTMMFWYRQQPGQSLTLIATANQGSEATYESGFVIDKFPISRPNLTFSTLTVSNMSPEDSSIYLCNVVQGWITEAFFGQGTRLTVV.